These 24 T cell receptor beta chains originate from one sample sequenced in a study of molecular identifiers for immune sequencing clone quantification. TCRdb re-derived calls from the PCR reads in MiXCR, one entry per CDR3 protein. The sample holds over 600,000 distinct CDR3 sequences; 15% to 20% are singletons and the top ten take 0.85% to 0.9%. Sequencing was performed on naive CD8+ T cells from blood, with Jurkat cell RNA spiked in. As for subset: FACS-sorted CD8+CD4-CCR7+CD45RA+ naive T cells. Receptor source: a human donor in good health. Some libraries in this study had Jurkat cell RNA spiked in.

A few counts support this clonotype. The V call is TRBV4-3, the J call TRBJ1-6; perhaps TRBD1 as D (5 bases). Trimming took 0 bases from V and 7 from J, leaving 10 bases between them. The CDR3 is 15 amino acids. Germline V gives CDR1 LGHNA, CDR2 YSLEER. For the CDR3, the DNA is TGCGCCAGCAGCCAAGACAGGGATCTGAATTCACCCCTCCACTTT. Translation gives CASSQDRDLNSPLHF.

A remark on this clonotype: Given the absence of the conserved phenylalanine or tryptophan at the CDR3 end, a read error is likely. The chain links TRBV28 to TRBJ2-4; 7 nucleotides agree with TRBD1. This CDR3 has 15 residues. After removal of 6 bases from V and 9 bases from J, the junction contained 14 bases not matched to a gene. Germline CDR1 is MDHEN and CDR2 is SYDVKM. The CDR3 DNA reads as TGTGCCAGCAGACCAAGGACAGGAGAGGAAAGCATTCAGTACATC. Translating gives CASRPRTGEESIQYI.

On this clonotype: This may come from a read error, since a much larger clone is one base off. The genes are TRBV20-1 and TRBJ2-7; 8 bases match TRBD1. V trimming: 3 bases; J trimming: 6 bases; junction bases outside the gene matches: 13. CDR3 length: 15 residues. Germline values: CDR1 DFQATT, CDR2 SNEGSKA (reference sequence). The CDR3 DNA follows: TGCAGTGCTAGGGCCCGGGACAGGACCTTCTGCGAGCAGTACTTC. This gives the protein CSARARDRTFCEQYF.

In the case of this clonotype: A junction end diverges from the germline sequence, so it may reflect a read error. J is TRBJ2-1 and V is TRBV4-1; 9 nucleotides align to TRBD2. CDR1 MGHRA and CDR2 YSYEKL come from the germline V gene. This CDR3 region has 16 residues. The CDR3, as DNA: TGCTCCAGCAGCCGCATAGCGGGAGCCCAAAGGAATGAGCAGTTCTTC. It yields the protein CSSSRIAGAQRNEQFF.

The J gene is TRBJ1-1, the V gene TRBV25-1, with 10 positions matching TRBD1. The ends lost 7 bases at V and 5 bases at J; junction bases unmatched: 7. Looked up from germline, CDR1 is MGHDK and CDR2 is SYGVNS. The CDR3 has 14 amino acids. Here the CDR3 reads CASTQGQGYTEAFF. The CDR3 DNA reads as TGTGCCAGCACTCAGGGACAGGGGTATACTGAAGCTTTCTTT.

This clonotype was picked up many times. This sequence joins TRBV7-9 and TRBJ2-5; 7 bases map to TRBD1. Germline values: CDR1 SEHNR, CDR2 FQNEAQ (reference sequence). The CDR3 contains 16 residues. Trimming at V came to 5 bases and at J to 0 bases, leaving 9 bases not matched to a gene. The CDR3 DNA is TGTGCCAGCAGCCCGCGGACAGGTTTATACCAAGAGACCCAGTACTTC. Translation gives CASSPRTGLYQETQYF. Using reference TRBV7-9 and TRBJ2-5 for the parts outside the CDR3, the full variable domain is DTGVSQNPRHKITKRGQNVTFRCDPISEHNRLYWYRQTLGQGPEFLTYFQNEAQLEKSRLLSDRFSAERPKGSFSTLEIQRTEQGDSAMYLCASSPRTGLYQETQYFGPGTRLLVL.

In its sample, this clonotype was seen many times. The J gene is TRBJ2-4, the V gene TRBV12-3 or TRBV12-4, with D perhaps TRBD1 or TRBD2 (5 bases each). The length of the CDR3 is 16 residues. With 3 bases removed from V and 0 bases from J, the gap between germline ends came to 12 bases. The CDR3 spells CASSLGLGVAKNIQYF. The CDR3 nucleotides are TGTGCCAGCAGTTTGGGGTTGGGGGTAGCCAAAAACATTCAGTACTTC.

This clonotype appeared once. This may be a read error, as it is one base from a much larger clone. This rearrangement joins TRBV2 to TRBJ2-2; maybe TRBD1 (6 bases). Germline V gives CDR1 SNHLY, CDR2 FYNNEI. The CDR3 is made up of 16 amino acids. CDR3 nucleotide sequence: TGTGCCAGCAGTGAATGGGACACGGGACCCACCAGGGAGCTGTTTTTT. Its protein is CASSEWDTGPTRELFF.

This clonotype was observed at least ten times. This chain joins TRBV30 and TRBJ1-5; D may be TRBD1 (5 bases). Germline loops: CDR1 GTSNPN, CDR2 SVGIG (reference sequence). V shed 2 bases and J shed 3 bases, with 8 bases lying between them. This CDR3 is 13 amino acids long. This chain's CDR3 is CAWSSDNNQPQHF. CDR3 DNA sequence: TGTGCCTGGAGTTCGGACAACAATCAGCCCCAGCATTTT. Based on the CDR3 plus reference TRBV30 and TRBJ1-5, the full variable domain is SQTIHQWPATLVQPVGSPLSLECTVEGTSNPNLYWYRQAAGRGLQLLFYSVGIGQISSEVPQNLSASRPQDRQFILSSKKLLLSDSGFYLCAWSSDNNQPQHFGDGTRLSIL.

This clonotype was detected ten times or more. The rearrangement uses TRBV18 and TRBJ2-7; D gene ambiguous. Germline V gene sequence: CDR1 KGHSH, CDR2 LQKENI. Trimming cost V 2 bases and J 6 bases, with 14 bases left between them. The CDR3 consists of 14 residues. Here the CDR3 DNA reads TGTGCCAGCTCACCAACCGTTGGATTAGCCGAGCAGTACTTC. Protein product: CASSPTVGLAEQYF.

This clonotype was seen many times. The rearrangement links TRBV12-3 or TRBV12-4 to TRBJ1-1, with a tentative D call TRBD1 (6 bases). This CDR3 has 13 amino acids. V lost 3 bases, J lost 4 bases, and 9 bases lay in between. The CDR3 sequence is CASSFGQPTEAFF. The CDR3 coding sequence is TGTGCCAGCAGTTTCGGACAGCCCACTGAAGCTTTCTTT.

On this clonotype itself: A clone one base away is much larger, so this may be a read error. CDR3 in DNA: TGTGCCGGCAGCGTCGGGGACAGAACCTACGAGCAGTACTTC. It translates to CAGSVGDRTYEQYF. J is TRBJ2-7 and V is TRBV9, with 7 bases aligning to TRBD1. This CDR3 region has 14 residues. Germline values: CDR1 SGDLS, CDR2 YYNGEE.

This clonotype has ten or more counts. The chain is built from TRBV2 and TRBJ2-3, with 10 bases identical to TRBD2. This CDR3 has 17 residues. V shed 6 bases and J 1 base; nucleotides not matched to a gene: 10. The V gene's germline CDR1 is SNHLY and CDR2 FYNNEI. The CDR3: CASRLPSGGPGTDTQYF. The CDR3 DNA follows: TGTGCCAGCAGACTCCCTAGCGGGGGTCCCGGCACAGATACGCAGTATTTT.

Worth noting for this clonotype: Just one base apart from a much larger clone, this may be a read error. The J gene is TRBJ2-1, the V gene TRBV7-9, with D possibly matching TRBD1 (5 bases). This CDR3 contains 13 residues. Germline CDR1 is SEHNR and CDR2 is FQNEAQ (reference sequence). CDR3 nucleotide sequence: TGTGCCAGCAGCTTAGCGGGGCCCAATGAGCGGTTCTTC. It yields the protein CASSLAGPNERFF.

V gene TRBV10-1 combines with J gene TRBJ2-2; D uncertain. The germline V gene has CDR1 WNHNN and CDR2 SYGVQD (reference sequence). V was shortened by 7 bases and J by 3 bases, with 6 bases between the two germline ends. The CDR3 has 12 amino acids. CDR3 in amino acids: CASTADTGELFF. The CDR3 nucleotides are TGCGCCAGCACCGCGGACACCGGGGAGCTGTTTTTT.

This clonotype was observed at least ten times. The rearrangement uses TRBV12-5 and TRBJ2-7, with 13 bases aligning to TRBD2. V shed 3 bases and J 6 bases; nucleotides not matched to a gene: 17. Germline lookup yields CDR1 LGHNT and CDR2 FRNRAP. The CDR3 loop spans 19 amino acids. The CDR3: CASGFPGLAGPPPGREQYF. In nucleotides, the CDR3 is TGTGCTAGTGGTTTCCCGGGACTAGCGGGACCCCCTCCAGGCCGCGAGCAGTACTTC. Looking up the rest from reference TRBV12-5 and TRBJ2-7 gives the full variable domain: DARVTQTPRHKVTEMGQEVTMRCQPILGHNTVFWYRQTMMQGLELLAYFRNRAPLDDSGMPKDRFSAEMPDATLATLKIQPSEPRDSAVYFCASGFPGLAGPPPGREQYFGPGTRLTVT.

This clonotype has ten or more counts. The chain has TRBV4-3 and TRBJ2-6; 11 bases are shared with TRBD1. CDR1 LGHNA and CDR2 YSLEER come from the germline V gene. The V segment lost 5 bases and the J segment 1 base; nucleotides outside the gene matches: 4. This CDR3 region has 17 residues. The CDR3 sequence is CASSTGTGGSGANVLTF. CDR3 nucleotide sequence: TGCGCCAGCAGCACCGGGACAGGGGGTTCTGGGGCCAACGTCCTGACTTTC.

The V call is TRBV20-1, the J call TRBJ2-1; 10 nucleotides agree with TRBD2. Losses at the gene ends were 5 bases for V and 9 bases for J; bases not matched to a gene: 10. Germline CDR1 DFQATT, CDR2 SNEGSKA (reference sequence). There are 14 residues in the CDR3. DNA of the CDR3: TGCAGTGCTTCCCTAGCGGGAGTCGCTGGTGAGCAGTTCTTC. Its translation is CSASLAGVAGEQFF.

This clonotype was observed at least ten times. The chain links TRBV4-3 to TRBJ1-2; 7 bases align to TRBD1. Germline CDR1 and CDR2: LGHNA and YSLEER. With V trimmed by 3 bases and J by 2 bases, 6 bases remained unmatched. The length of the CDR3 is 15 residues. CDR3 amino acids: CASSQYDRANYGYTF. In DNA, the CDR3 is TGCGCCAGCAGCCAGTATGACAGGGCGAACTATGGCTACACCTTC.

In its sample, this clonotype was seen many times. The V call is TRBV6-5, the J call TRBJ1-2; TRBD1 is a possible D gene (6 bases). V lost 4 bases, J lost 5 bases, and 20 bases lay in between. Germline assignment: CDR1 MNHEY and CDR2 SVGAGI. The CDR3 extends over 16 amino acids. This chain's CDR3 is CASSSTPDRLGYGYTF. CDR3 coding DNA: TGTGCCAGCAGTTCCACCCCGGACAGATTGGGGTATGGCTACACCTTC.

About this clonotype: This may stem from a read error, because a much larger clone lies one nucleotide away. This chain uses TRBV7-2 with TRBJ2-1; 7 nucleotides match TRBD1. Germline V CDR1 and CDR2: SGHTA, FQGNSA. V lost 3 bases, J lost 9 bases, and 11 bases stayed unmatched. The CDR3 consists of 15 residues. CDR3 sequence (DNA): TGTGCCAGCAGCTTTTACACACAGGGGACGGGTGAGCAGTTCTTC. It is translated as CASSFYTQGTGEQFF. Complete variable domain (other parts from reference TRBV7-2 and TRBJ2-1): GAGVSQSPSNKVTEKGKDVELRCDPISGHTALYWYRQSLGQGLEFLIYFQGNSAPDKSGLPSDRFSAERTGGSVSTLTIQRTQQEDSAVYLCASSFYTQGTGEQFFGPGTRLTVL.

In this sample, this clonotype turned up once. A much larger clone differs from this one at a single base, so this may be a read error. The rearrangement uses TRBV5-3 and TRBJ2-7; 7 nucleotides line up with TRBD2. TRBV5-3 is an ORF; its function is uncertain. CDR3 length: 15 residues. Trimming cost V 9 bases and J 4 bases; bases outside gene matches: 16. As DNA, the CDR3 is TGTGCCAACAGCTTAATAGCGGGTGAAAATTACGAGCAGTACTTC. Translating gives CANSLIAGENYEQYF.

To note about this clonotype: This likely comes from a read error, as the CDR3 has no conserved phenylalanine or tryptophan at its end. The chain has TRBV29-1 and TRBJ1-1; possibly TRBD1 for D (5 bases). From germline, CDR1 is SQVTM and CDR2 ANQGSEA. CDR3 length equals 14 residues. Trimming pared 6 bases from V and 4 bases from J, leaving 18 bases between. The CDR3 reads CSVPLPGGGTEAFL. The DNA of the CDR3 is TGCAGCGTGCCCCTCCCGGGGGGTGGCACTGAAGCTTTCCTT.

This clonotype has a count of ten or more. The chain combines TRBV7-3 with TRBJ2-3; 8 bases match TRBD2. J gave up 0 bases and V 1 base, and 9 bases lay outside the gene matches. Germline CDR1 is SGHTA and CDR2 is FQGTGA. The CDR3 has 18 residues. CDR3 residues: CASSLNRVSGASTDTQYF. CDR3 DNA: TGTGCCAGCAGCTTAAACCGAGTTAGCGGGGCTAGCACAGATACGCAGTATTTT.